A single sample gave rise to the 22 T cell receptor beta chains below, sequenced in a study of CD8+CD57+ T cells in acquired aplastic anemia. It was patients with CD8+CD57+ cell expansion by flow cytometry who were chosen for sequencing. The template for TCR beta VDJ and CDR3 sequence profiling was genomic DNA. TCRdb independently ran MiXCR on the reads; one entry per CDR3 protein. The repertoire includes roughly 170,000 distinct CDR3 sequences, about 44% of them detected once, and over 10% sits in the top ten. The sequenced sample consisted of sorted CD4+, CD8+, or CD8+CD57+ T cells (not recorded which) from PBMCs. These receptors all stem from a human donor with aplastic anemia.

This clonotype was detected ten times or more. DNA for the CDR3: TGTGCCAGCAGCTTAGAGCTAGGAGGGAAGTACGAGCAGTACTTC. As protein: CASSLELGGKYEQYF. This chain connects TRBV7-8 to TRBJ2-7; a possible D gene is TRBD2 (6 bases). Germline V gene lookup returns CDR1 SGHVS and CDR2 FQNEAQ. CDR3 length: 15 residues. Trimming took 1 base from V and 4 from J, leaving 14 bases between them.

This clonotype was seen ten or more times. The chain combines TRBV7-9 with TRBJ1-2, with D perhaps matching TRBD1 (5 bases). Trimming removed 0 bases from V and 6 bases from J, with 11 bases in between. CDR3 length equals 14 residues. Germline values: CDR1 SEHNR, CDR2 FQNEAQ (reference sequence). CDR3 region: CASSLATVTNGYTF. The CDR3 DNA follows: TGTGCCAGCAGCTTAGCGACAGTAACCAATGGCTACACCTTC.

CDR3 in amino acids: CASSLIRTGSQAFF. In nucleotides, the CDR3 is TGTGCCAGCAGTTTAATCCGGACAGGCAGCCAAGCTTTCTTT. The J gene is TRBJ1-1, the V gene TRBV12-3 or TRBV12-4, with 7 bases fitting TRBD1. This CDR3 is 14 amino acids long. The V segment lost 2 bases and the J segment 9 bases; nucleotides outside the gene matches: 9.

The rearrangement joins TRBV7-3 to TRBJ1-1, with D perhaps matching TRBD1 (5 bases). The CDR3 is 13 amino acids. Germline CDR1 reads SGHTA; CDR2 reads FQGTGA. V shed 3 bases and J shed 3 bases, with 8 bases lying between them. The CDR3 spells CASSFRADTEAFF. DNA of the CDR3: TGTGCCAGCAGCTTCAGGGCGGACACTGAAGCTTTCTTT.

CDR3 protein: CASSSQGTLSPLHF. CDR3 DNA sequence: TGTGCCAGCAGTTCGCAGGGAACTCTATCACCCCTCCACTTT. This rearrangement joins TRBV12-3 or TRBV12-4 to TRBJ1-6, with a possible D match to TRBD1 (5 bases). The CDR3 spans 14 residues. The germline V and J ends were trimmed by 4 bases and 10 bases, with 14 bases remaining between them.

In DNA, the CDR3 is TGTGCCACCAGTGACCCTCTGGTCAATGAGCAGTTCTTC. It is translated as CATSDPLVNEQFF. This chain links TRBV24-1 with TRBJ2-1; D is uncertain. The ends were cut back, 4 bases at V and 6 bases at J, with 9 bases in the middle. Germline V CDR1 and CDR2: KGHDR, SFDVKD. This CDR3 contains 13 residues.

The V call is TRBV20-1, the J call TRBJ2-3; 13 bases agree with TRBD2. This CDR3 is 16 amino acids long. The V gene end was trimmed by 2 bases and the J gene end by 5 bases; junction bases not matched to a gene: 7. In germline, CDR1 is DFQATT, CDR2 SNEGSKA (reference sequence). The CDR3 sequence is CSARRLAGGQGDTQYF. CDR3 sequence (DNA): TGCAGTGCTAGACGACTAGCGGGGGGACAGGGAGATACGCAGTATTTT.

This clonotype has just one count. The rearrangement uses TRBV6-5 and TRBJ2-7; 9 bases are a match to TRBD2. J gave up 6 bases and V 4 bases, and 10 bases lay outside the gene matches. This CDR3 contains 15 residues. In germline, CDR1 is MNHEY, CDR2 SVGAGI. CDR3 DNA sequence: TGTGCCAGCAGTTCCCGGGCGGGAGGGCCCGGCGAGCAGTACTTC. It translates to CASSSRAGGPGEQYF.

The table lists this clonotype with many counts. This chain uses TRBV12-3 or TRBV12-4 with TRBJ1-4; a weak D match, TRBD1 (5 bases). This CDR3 comprises 15 residues. V gave up 5 bases and J gave up 3 bases, with 13 bases separating them. Here the CDR3 reads CASSDGGMANEKLFF. The CDR3 DNA reads TGTGCCAGCAGTGACGGGGGGATGGCTAATGAAAAACTGTTTTTT.

In regard to this clonotype: The junction departs from the called germline gene at one end, perhaps through a read error. The gene calls are TRBV10-3 and TRBJ2-1; 10 nucleotides align to TRBD2. Looked up from germline, CDR1 is ENHRY and CDR2 is SYGVKD. This CDR3 has 17 residues. The CDR3 sequence: CASSYAGSGGGRGEQFF. In DNA, the CDR3 is TGTGCCAGCAGTTACGCGGGGAGCGGGGGGGGTCGGGGTGAGCAGTTCTTC.

This clonotype has at least ten counts. The CDR3 reads CSASRKAGQQNYGYTF. The CDR3 nucleotides read TGCAGTGCTAGCCGAAAAGCCGGACAGCAAAACTATGGCTACACCTTC. This chain links TRBV20-1 with TRBJ1-2; maybe TRBD1 (6 bases). Trimming took 3 bases from V and 2 from J, leaving 19 bases between them. CDR3 size: 16 residues. Looked up from germline, CDR1 is DFQATT and CDR2 is SNEGSKA (reference sequence).

In this sample, this clonotype turned up many times. This chain connects TRBV4-1 to TRBJ1-1; no firm D call. CDR1 and CDR2 (germline): MGHRA, YSYEKL. The V and J ends lost 4 bases and 6 bases respectively, with 21 bases between them. CDR3 length: 16 residues. DNA for the CDR3: TGCGCCAGCAGCCCACCGGCGAGTGGGCGGTTCCCTGAAGCTTTCTTT. Protein product: CASSPPASGRFPEAFF.

J is TRBJ2-5 and V is TRBV20-1, with TRBD1 as a possible D gene (5 bases). Deletions cut 3 bases from V and 3 bases from J, with 23 bases between. Per the germline V gene, CDR1 is DFQATT and CDR2 is SNEGSKA (reference sequence). The CDR3 is 17 residues long. The CDR3 DNA sequence: TGCAGTGCTAGTGGGGCAGGGTCGCCGCGGCAGGAAGAGACCCAGTACTTC. Protein sequence: CSASGAGSPRQEETQYF.

The chain is built from TRBV12-3 or TRBV12-4 and TRBJ2-3; D not resolved. The V end was cut by 2 bases, the J end by 4 bases, with 4 bases between. The CDR3 is 12 residues long. The CDR3, as DNA: TGTGCCAGCAGTTTACCTCCAGATACGCAGTATTTT. It codes for CASSLPPDTQYF.

The rearrangement links TRBV7-3 to TRBJ1-4, with unresolved D. V gave up 5 bases and J gave up 7 bases, with 11 bases separating them. The CDR3 length is 13 residues. Germline assignment: CDR1 SGHTA and CDR2 FQGTGA. CDR3: CASSPQRVEKLFF. The CDR3 nucleotides read TGTGCCAGCAGCCCCCAAAGGGTTGAAAAACTGTTTTTT.

This clonotype came up many times. The chain recombines TRBV5-1 with TRBJ1-4; the D gene is possibly TRBD1 (6 bases). The CDR3 length is 13 residues. V lost 8 bases and J lost 8, with 16 bases in between. Germline CDR1 and CDR2: SGHRS and YFSETQ. CDR3 amino acids: CASRRGDTEKLFF. CDR3 coding DNA: TGCGCCAGTAGAAGGGGGGATACAGAAAAACTGTTTTTT.

In this sample, this clonotype turned up once. The chain employs TRBV7-9 and TRBJ1-2; maybe TRBD1 (5 bases). Looked up from germline, CDR1 is SEHNR and CDR2 is FQNEAQ (reference sequence). CDR3 length equals 13 residues. The V end lost 6 bases, the J end lost 5 bases, and 13 bases lay between the germline ends. The CDR3 loop reads CASRDQGLYGYTF. The CDR3 DNA sequence: TGTGCCAGCAGGGATCAGGGATTATATGGCTACACCTTC.

This clonotype was found many times. The CDR3 reads CASGLGTTDTQYF. Here the CDR3 DNA reads TGCGCCAGCGGACTAGGAACCACAGATACGCAGTATTTT. The chain has TRBV5-1 and TRBJ2-3; TRBD2 agrees at 7 bases. The length of the CDR3 is 13 residues. Germline V gene lookup returns CDR1 SGHRS and CDR2 YFSETQ. V was clipped by 7 bases and J by 2 bases; unmatched bases: 4.

This clonotype has a count of ten or more. The rearrangement joins TRBV9 to TRBJ2-7; the D is unclear. V dropped 0 bases and J dropped 6 bases, with 7 bases sitting between them. The length of the CDR3 is 12 residues. Germline assignment: CDR1 SGDLS and CDR2 YYNGEE. This CDR3 is CASSVEGGEQYF. The CDR3, as DNA: TGTGCCAGCAGCGTAGAGGGTGGCGAGCAGTACTTC.

This clonotype was found many times. This chain links TRBV19 with TRBJ1-2; 9 nucleotides align to TRBD1. V dropped 4 bases and J dropped 7; count of bases not matched to a gene: 10. The CDR3 is 15 amino acids. Germline V gives CDR1 LNHDA, CDR2 SQIVND (reference sequence). The DNA of the CDR3 is TGTGCCAGTAGTAACCCCGGACAGGGGAATGGTGGCTACACCTTC. Amino acid sequence: CASSNPGQGNGGYTF.

This clonotype came up many times. The CDR3 protein is CASSVPQWAIFYEQYF. The DNA of the CDR3 is TGTGCCAGCAGCGTACCTCAGTGGGCAATCTTCTACGAGCAGTACTTC. The chain is built from TRBV9 and TRBJ2-7; D gene unclear. CDR1 SGDLS and CDR2 YYNGEE come from the germline V gene. The CDR3 totals 16 residues. V lost 1 base and J lost 3, with 17 bases in between. Full variable domain (rest looked up from reference TRBV9 and TRBJ2-7): DSGVTQTPKHLITATGQRVTLRCSPRSGDLSVYWYQQSLDQGLQFLIQYYNGEERAKGNILERFSAQQFPDLHSELNLSSLELGDSALYFCASSVPQWAIFYEQYFGPGTRLTVT.

This clonotype appeared a single time. The rearrangement joins TRBV20-1 to TRBJ1-5; no reliable D call. The V gene's germline CDR1 is DFQATT and CDR2 SNEGSKA (reference sequence). The CDR3 contains 12 residues. The CDR3 nucleotides are TGCAGGGCCCCGGGAGGACATCAGCCCCAGCATTTT. Amino acid sequence: CRAPGGHQPQHF.